Listed here are 31 T cell receptor beta chains from one sample, sequenced in a study of blood T cell repertoires in COVID-19. The data were produced by immunoSEQ multiplex PCR, yet TCRdb's version contains in-frame clones alone and is incomplete. This sample has approximately 480,000 clones; roughly nine tenths occur once, and the top ten carry about 0.75%. What was sequenced was PBMCs or T cells enriched from blood (not recorded which). The receptor set was obtained from a young woman who had recovered from COVID-19.

This clone was observed many times. This chain uses TRBV18 with TRBJ1-2; D is uncertain. Trimming took 0 bases from V and 7 from J, leaving 15 bases between them. The CDR3 is 15 residues long. Germline lookup yields CDR1 KGHSH and CDR2 LQKENI. The CDR3 sequence is CASSPPRGGPGGYTF. The CDR3 DNA reads as TGTGCCAGCTCACCACCCCGCGGCGGTCCTGGTGGCTACACCTTC.

The V gene is TRBV15, the J gene TRBJ1-3; D unresolved. Germline lookup yields CDR1 LNHNV and CDR2 YYDKDF (reference sequence). The CDR3 is 16 amino acids. With 0 bases removed from V and 4 bases from J, the gap between germline ends came to 13 bases. CDR3 DNA: TGTGCCACCAGCAGAGATAGGCAGGACTTCGGAAACACCATATATTTT. This sequence encodes CATSRDRQDFGNTIYF.

CDR3 in DNA: TGTGCCATGGCGGACAGGGGGCTCTGCCAGCCCCAGCATTTT. Residues: CAMADRGLCQPQHF. The gene calls are TRBV6-4 and TRBJ1-5; 11 bases fit TRBD1. This CDR3 is 14 amino acids long. Germline-derived CDR1 and CDR2 are MRHNA and SNTAGT. With 10 bases clipped from V and 7 bases from J, the junction kept 9 bases outside the gene matches.

The chain uses TRBV27 and TRBJ1-6; 8 bases fit TRBD1. In germline, CDR1 is MNHEY, CDR2 SMNVEV (reference sequence). Trimming at V came to 6 bases and at J to 8 bases, leaving 6 bases not matched to a gene. This CDR3 comprises 14 residues. The CDR3 protein is CASRKQGADSPLHF. The DNA for the CDR3 is TGTGCCAGCAGAAAGCAGGGGGCGGATTCACCCCTCCACTTT.

The chain is built from TRBV6-5 and TRBJ1-1; D uncertain. CDR1 is MNHEY and CDR2 is SVGAGI in the germline V gene. Trimming shortened V by 5 bases and J by 1 base, and 11 bases separated the two germline ends. The length of the CDR3 is 14 residues. CDR3 sequence reads: CASSQEVGNTEAFF. CDR3 nucleotide sequence: TGTGCCAGCAGTCAGGAGGTTGGGAACACTGAAGCTTTCTTT.

CDR3 coding DNA: TGTGCCACCAGTGATTTTTGGCAGGGCAATGAGCAGTTCTTC. It encodes CATSDFWQGNEQFF. The chain uses TRBV24-1 and TRBJ2-1; a possible D gene is TRBD1 (5 bases). CDR1 is KGHDR and CDR2 is SFDVKD in the germline V gene. The CDR3 has 14 amino acids. V lost 1 base, J lost 6 bases, and 9 bases lay in between.

The genes are TRBV6-5 and TRBJ1-1; D remains ambiguous. V lost 3 bases and J lost 0, with 14 bases in between. Germline values: CDR1 MNHEY, CDR2 SVGAGI. This CDR3 is built from 16 residues. The CDR3 spells CASSYSPGKVNTEAFF. The CDR3, as DNA: TGTGCCAGCAGTTATTCGCCAGGAAAAGTGAACACTGAAGCTTTCTTT.

The chain is built from TRBV28 and TRBJ1-5; the D is unclear. CDR3 size: 14 residues. Trimming stripped 4 bases from V and 0 bases from J, with 7 bases between. The germline V gene encodes CDR1 MDHEN and CDR2 SYDVKM. The CDR3 nucleotides read TGTGCCAGCAGTTATCCCTATAGCAATCAGCCCCAGCATTTT. It is translated as CASSYPYSNQPQHF.

The chain couples TRBV7-9 to TRBJ2-7; D unclear. The V and J ends lost 2 bases and 3 bases respectively, with 5 bases between them. CDR3 size: 12 residues. Germline-derived CDR1 and CDR2 are SEHNR and FQNEAQ (reference sequence). The CDR3 reads CASSLLRYEQYF. Here the CDR3 DNA reads TGTGCCAGCAGCTTACTACGCTACGAGCAGTACTTC. Complete variable domain (other parts from reference TRBV7-9 and TRBJ2-7): DTGVSQNPRHKITKRGQNVTFRCDPISEHNRLYWYRQTLGQGPEFLTYFQNEAQLEKSRLLSDRFSAERPKGSFSTLEIQRTEQGDSAMYLCASSLLRYEQYFGPGTRLTVT.

The rearrangement uses TRBV3-1 (or the pseudogene TRBV3-2) and TRBJ2-1; TRBD2 matches 8 bases. With V trimmed by 0 bases and J by 7 bases, 5 bases remained unmatched. The length of the CDR3 is 15 residues. The V gene's germline CDR1 is LGHDT and CDR2 YNNKEL (reference sequence). DNA for the CDR3: TGTGCCAGCAGCCAAGATAATAGCGGGGCGAATGAGCAGTTCTTC. It codes for CASSQDNSGANEQFF.

The chain links TRBV11-3 to TRBJ2-3, with 12 bases fitting TRBD2. CDR3 length equals 16 residues. CDR1 SGHNT and CDR2 YENEEA come from the germline V gene. The J segment lost 6 bases and the V segment lost 4 bases, leaving 8 bases of the junction unmatched. CDR3 coding DNA: TGTGCCAGCAGCTCTGCTAGCGGGGGGGCTATGGATACGCAGTATTTT. Protein product: CASSSASGGAMDTQYF. Using reference TRBV11-3 and TRBJ2-3 for the parts outside the CDR3, the full variable domain is EAGVVQSPRYKIIEKKQPVAFWCNPISGHNTLYWYLQNLGQGPELLIRYENEEAVDDSQLPKDRFSAERLKGVDSTLKIQPAELGDSAVYLCASSSASGGAMDTQYFGPGTRLTVL.

For this clone: The same CDR3 is also encoded by other DNA sequences in this sample. The V call is TRBV5-1, the J call TRBJ2-1, with TRBD2 matching over 8 bases. CDR3 size: 15 residues. Trimming at V came to 4 bases and at J to 4 bases, leaving 7 bases not matched to a gene. Germline CDR1 is SGHRS and CDR2 is YFSETQ. The CDR3 DNA reads as TGCGCCAGCAGCCTGAGCGGGGGCCTATACAATGAGCAGTTCTTC. Protein: CASSLSGGLYNEQFF.

V and J are TRBV28 and TRBJ1-2; 7 bases are shared with TRBD1. Germline lookup yields CDR1 MDHEN and CDR2 SYDVKM. The J segment lost 8 bases and the V segment lost 4 bases, leaving 7 bases of the junction unmatched. The CDR3 is made up of 13 amino acids. Here the CDR3 reads CASSSGQVRGYTF. The CDR3 coding sequence is TGTGCCAGCAGTTCCGGACAGGTTCGGGGCTACACCTTC.

V usage is TRBV7-2 and J usage is TRBJ1-1, with a possible D match to TRBD1 (5 bases). Germline V CDR1 and CDR2: SGHTA, FQGNSA. The length of the CDR3 is 14 residues. Trimming took 5 bases from V and 1 from J, leaving 11 bases between them. Here the CDR3 DNA reads TGTGCCAGCAGCCGCAAAGGGGCGAACACTGAAGCTTTCTTT. Its protein is CASSRKGANTEAFF. Full variable domain (missing parts from reference TRBV7-2 and TRBJ1-1): GAGVSQSPSNKVTEKGKDVELRCDPISGHTALYWYRQSLGQGLEFLIYFQGNSAPDKSGLPSDRFSAERTGGSVSTLTIQRTQQEDSAVYLCASSRKGANTEAFFGQGTRLTVV.

The chain has TRBV3-1 (or the pseudogene TRBV3-2) and TRBJ2-3; TRBD2 aligns across 7 bases. The CDR3 runs 17 residues. The V segment lost 3 bases and the J segment 0 bases; nucleotides outside the gene matches: 9. CDR1 is LGHDT and CDR2 is YNNKEL in the germline V gene (reference sequence). The DNA of the CDR3 is TGTGCCAGCAGCCAGACACGGCTAGCGGAAAGCACAGATACGCAGTATTTT. It yields the protein CASSQTRLAESTDTQYF.

The chain links TRBV9 to TRBJ1-4; 7 bases are shared with TRBD1. The germline V gene has CDR1 SGDLS and CDR2 YYNGEE. Losses at the gene ends were 1 base for V and 8 bases for J; bases not matched to a gene: 5. The CDR3 contains 14 residues. CDR3 bases: TGTGCCAGCAGCGTACCAGGGGGGAACGAAAAACTGTTTTTT. Protein sequence: CASSVPGGNEKLFF.

The chain joins TRBV18 to TRBJ1-1; TRBD1 is a possible D gene (6 bases). The CDR3 has 13 residues. V lost 6 bases and J lost 2, with 10 bases in between. The germline V gene encodes CDR1 KGHSH and CDR2 LQKENI. DNA of the CDR3: TGTGCCAGCTCTCGACAGGTTAACACTGAAGCTTTCTTT. Its protein product is CASSRQVNTEAFF. Complete variable domain (other parts from reference TRBV18 and TRBJ1-1): NAGVMQNPRHLVRRRGQEARLRCSPMKGHSHVYWYRQLPEEGLKFMVYLQKENIIDESGMPKERFSAEFPKEGPSILRIQQVVRGDSAAYFCASSRQVNTEAFFGQGTRLTVV.

The V gene is TRBV2, the J gene TRBJ1-1; 7 positions match TRBD1. With V trimmed by 8 bases and J by 6 bases, 9 bases remained unmatched. This CDR3 is 13 amino acids long. Germline V gives CDR1 SNHLY, CDR2 FYNNEI. The CDR3 DNA reads TGTGCCAGCCTCAGGGGGTCTGGGGCTGAAGCTTTCTTT. Translation: CASLRGSGAEAFF.

The chain combines TRBV28 with TRBJ2-7; 7 bases are shared with TRBD2. V lost 6 bases to trimming and J lost 4 bases; unmatched junction nucleotides: 3. This CDR3 is 12 amino acids long. Per germline, CDR1 MDHEN and CDR2 SYDVKM. CDR3 protein: CASSSGGYEQYF. The CDR3 DNA follows: TGTGCCAGCAGCTCCGGGGGGTACGAGCAGTACTTC.

The V call is TRBV18, the J call TRBJ1-1; 8 positions agree with TRBD1. The CDR3 has 14 amino acids. Germline CDR1 KGHSH, CDR2 LQKENI. V lost 3 bases, J lost 8 bases, and 8 bases stayed unmatched. CDR3 in amino acids: CASSPTGTGGEAFF. CDR3 nucleotides: TGTGCCAGCTCACCGACCGGGACAGGCGGGGAAGCTTTCTTT.

This clone was observed a few times. The J gene is TRBJ1-1, the V gene TRBV4-1; no firm D call. This CDR3 comprises 14 residues. V lost 3 bases to trimming and J lost 4 bases, with 12 bases between them. The germline gives CDR1 MGHRA, CDR2 YSYEKL. The CDR3 DNA is TGCGCCAGCAGCCAGACTAGGGAGGGCACTGAAGCTTTCTTT. The encoded protein is CASSQTREGTEAFF.

On this clone itself: The identical CDR3 is also encoded by other nucleotide sequences in the sample. The chain joins TRBV30 to TRBJ1-2; 8 bases line up with TRBD1. J lost 2 bases, V lost 2 bases, and 4 bases had no gene match. The length of the CDR3 is 14 residues. Germline V gene data show CDR1 as GTSNPN and CDR2 as SVGIG (reference sequence). CDR3 in amino acids: CAWSWDRPNYGYTF. DNA of the CDR3: TGTGCCTGGAGTTGGGACAGGCCAAACTATGGCTACACCTTC.

This chain connects TRBV6-5 to TRBJ1-4; TRBD1 aligns across 8 bases. Germline CDR1 and CDR2: MNHEY and SVGAGI. This CDR3 is built from 15 residues. Trimming removed 0 bases from V and 7 bases from J; junction bases left unmatched: 4. Here the CDR3 DNA reads TGTGCCAGCAGTTACTCTCCAGACAGGGGTGAAAAACTGTTTTTT. Translation gives CASSYSPDRGEKLFF.

This clone was recorded only once. V and J are TRBV29-1 and TRBJ2-3; D gene unclear. The germline V gene has CDR1 SQVTM and CDR2 ANQGSEA. Deletions cut 7 bases from V and 4 bases from J, with 9 bases between. This CDR3 has 11 residues. The CDR3 DNA sequence: TGCAGCGCCCAACTGGCAGATACGCAGTATTTT. This gives the protein CSAQLADTQYF.

The rearrangement uses TRBV5-1 and TRBJ2-7, with 7 bases aligning to TRBD1. This CDR3 has 15 residues. V lost 4 bases, J lost 0 bases, and 7 bases stayed unmatched. CDR1 SGHRS and CDR2 YFSETQ come from the germline V gene. The CDR3 DNA is TGCGCCAGCAGCCCGGGGACAGCGAGCTCCTACGAGCAGTACTTC. It yields the protein CASSPGTASSYEQYF. Combining the CDR3 with reference TRBV5-1 and TRBJ2-7 gives the whole variable domain KAGVTQTPRYLIKTRGQQVTLSCSPISGHRSVSWYQQTPGQGLQFLFEYFSETQRNKGNFPGRFSGRQFSNSRSEMNVSTLELGDSALYLCASSPGTASSYEQYFGPGTRLTVT.

This chain links TRBV27 with TRBJ2-3; no reliable D call. The CDR3 runs to 13 residues. Germline V gene data show CDR1 as MNHEY and CDR2 as SMNVEV (reference sequence). V was cut by 1 base and J by 4 bases, with 6 bases left in between. The CDR3 coding sequence is TGTGCCAGCAGTTTATTAGCTGCAGATACGCAGTATTTT. This sequence encodes CASSLLAADTQYF.

Comment on this clone: Other DNA sequences within the sample encode an identical CDR3. The chain joins TRBV5-1 to TRBJ1-5, with unresolved D. V lost 4 bases and J lost 2, with 10 bases in between. Germline V gives CDR1 SGHRS, CDR2 YFSETQ. The CDR3 consists of 14 residues. In DNA, the CDR3 is TGCGCCAGCAGCCCAGGCGGGGGCAATCAGCCCCAGCATTTT. Protein sequence: CASSPGGGNQPQHF.

The chain has TRBV5-1 and TRBJ2-3; TRBD2 agrees at 7 bases. There are 15 residues in the CDR3. With 1 base clipped from V and 2 bases from J, the junction kept 4 bases outside the gene matches. Germline loops: CDR1 SGHRS, CDR2 YFSETQ. For the CDR3, the DNA is TGCGCCAGCAGCTTGCCGGGGGGACTCACAGATACGCAGTATTTT. Translating it yields CASSLPGGLTDTQYF.

The chain couples TRBV7-8 to TRBJ2-1, with 16 bases aligning to TRBD2. V trimming: 1 base; J trimming: 7 bases; junction bases outside the gene matches: 1. CDR1 is SGHVS, CDR2 FQNEAQ, per germline. The CDR3 extends over 16 amino acids. The CDR3 sequence: CASSLVGLAGGNEQFF. The CDR3 DNA sequence: TGTGCCAGCAGCTTAGTGGGACTAGCGGGGGGGAATGAGCAGTTCTTC.

This chain links TRBV12-5 with TRBJ1-2; 8 bases map to TRBD1. Trimming cost V 2 bases and J 7 bases; bases outside gene matches: 9. The CDR3 sequence is 15 residues long. Germline V gene lookup returns CDR1 LGHNT and CDR2 FRNRAP. This CDR3 is CASGLPLDRDGGYTF. The CDR3 nucleotides read TGTGCTAGTGGTTTGCCCCTGGACAGGGATGGTGGCTACACCTTC.

CDR3 sequence (DNA): TGTGCCATCAGTGAGTCTTCACAGGGGTCGAAGGGGACCCAGTACTTC. It encodes CAISESSQGSKGTQYF. The chain has TRBV10-3 and TRBJ2-5; 7 bases are a match to TRBD1. The CDR3 extends over 16 amino acids. Germline CDR1 ENHRY, CDR2 SYGVKD. The ends lost 0 bases at V and 7 bases at J; junction bases unmatched: 11.